The 21 T cell receptor beta chains given below trace back to one sample, sequenced in a study of T cell responses to AZD1222 COVID-19 vaccine. Using immunoSEQ multiplex PCR, the repertoire was profiled, and TCRdb retains in-frame clones only, with some absent. This table holds 150,000 or so clones, just over 90% found once. The sequenced sample was peripheral blood, obtained 28 days after the second AZD1222 dose. These receptor sequences come from an adult who received the AZD1222 COVID-19 vaccine.

This clone appeared a single time. The gene calls are TRBV3-1 (or the pseudogene TRBV3-2) and TRBJ1-1, with D unclear. CDR1 and CDR2 (germline): LGHDT, YNNKEL (reference sequence). This CDR3 has 12 amino acids. V lost 1 base, J lost 5 bases, and 5 bases lay in between. CDR3 region: CASSQVGTEAFF. For the CDR3, the DNA is TGTGCCAGCAGCCAAGTGGGGACTGAAGCTTTCTTT.

This chain joins TRBV13 and TRBJ1-4; D ambiguous. V was cut by 4 bases and J by 2 bases, with 14 bases left in between. The germline V gene has CDR1 PRHDT and CDR2 FYEKMQ (reference sequence). The CDR3 sequence is 16 residues long. CDR3 in amino acids: CASSSTRSGTNEKLFF. As DNA, the CDR3 is TGTGCCAGCAGCTCGACTCGATCGGGGACTAATGAAAAACTGTTTTTT.

This clone was seen a few times. J is TRBJ2-2 and V is TRBV10-1, with D perhaps matching TRBD1 (5 bases). CDR1 WNHNN and CDR2 SYGVQD come from the germline V gene (reference sequence). V lost 2 bases and J 5 bases, leaving 9 bases between the germline ends. The CDR3 consists of 14 residues. The chain's CDR3 is CASSEGARTGELFF. The CDR3 bases are TGCGCCAGCAGTGAGGGGGCCAGGACCGGGGAGCTGTTTTTT.

The chain recombines TRBV19 with TRBJ2-7; the match to TRBD2 covers 13 bases. The CDR3 length is 18 residues. Germline assignment: CDR1 LNHDA and CDR2 SQIVND (reference sequence). V lost 3 bases to trimming and J lost 5 bases; unmatched junction nucleotides: 13. The CDR3 region has the DNA TGTGCCAGTAGTATGGCGCGACTAGCGGGAGGATCTCGCCACGAGCAGTACTTC. This sequence encodes CASSMARLAGGSRHEQYF.

The chain links TRBV4-1 to TRBJ1-1, with D unresolved. CDR3 length: 13 residues. Germline V gene lookup returns CDR1 MGHRA and CDR2 YSYEKL. V was trimmed by 4 bases and J by 0 bases, leaving 6 bases between them. Here the CDR3 DNA reads TGCGCCAGCAGCCGGCAGATGAACACTGAAGCTTTCTTT. Translation: CASSRQMNTEAFF.

This clone was found a few times. The J gene is TRBJ2-6, the V gene TRBV3-1 (or the pseudogene TRBV3-2); 9 bases are a match to TRBD1. Germline loops: CDR1 LGHDT, CDR2 YNNKEL (reference sequence). The V segment lost 6 bases and the J segment 1 base; nucleotides outside the gene matches: 4. The length of the CDR3 is 16 residues. The CDR3 DNA reads as TGTGCCAGCAGTGGGACAGGGCGGTCTGGGGCCAACGTCCTGACTTTC. Translated: CASSGTGRSGANVLTF.

The chain is built from TRBV5-6 and TRBJ1-1, with no clear D. CDR3 size: 14 residues. Germline V gene lookup returns CDR1 SGHDT and CDR2 YYEEEE. Trimming removed 4 bases from V and 1 base from J, with 11 bases in between. The CDR3 loop is CASSRDIENTEAFF. In nucleotides, the CDR3 is TGTGCCAGCAGCCGTGACATAGAGAACACTGAAGCTTTCTTT.

About this clone: Other DNA sequences within the sample encode an identical CDR3. The chain carries TRBV3-1 (or the pseudogene TRBV3-2) and TRBJ1-5, with D unresolved. Deletions cut 0 bases from V and 6 bases from J, with 6 bases between. This CDR3 contains 13 residues. Germline CDR1 LGHDT, CDR2 YNNKEL (reference sequence). CDR3 DNA sequence: TGTGCCAGCAGCCAAGACCGGTTTCAGCCCCAGCATTTT. It codes for CASSQDRFQPQHF.

V usage is TRBV6-5 and J usage is TRBJ2-7; TRBD1 is a possible D gene (5 bases). V lost 0 bases to trimming and J lost 2 bases, with 14 bases between them. The germline CDR1 and CDR2 sequences are MNHEY and SVGAGI. The CDR3 runs to 16 residues. CDR3 in amino acids: CASSYSVGRETYEQYF. CDR3 bases: TGTGCCAGCAGTTACTCGGTTGGCAGGGAAACCTACGAGCAGTACTTC.

The chain carries TRBV10-3 and TRBJ1-1, with 8 bases identical to TRBD1. There are 17 residues in the CDR3. Trimming removed 0 bases from V and 0 bases from J; junction bases left unmatched: 6. Germline V gives CDR1 ENHRY, CDR2 SYGVKD. CDR3 sequence reads: CAISESMGQVMNTEAFF. The CDR3 coding sequence is TGTGCCATCAGTGAGTCGATGGGACAGGTAATGAACACTGAAGCTTTCTTT.

This clone is a singleton in its sample. The V gene is TRBV27, the J gene TRBJ2-1, with 14 nucleotides matching TRBD2. CDR3 length: 21 residues. Per the germline V gene, CDR1 is MNHEY and CDR2 is SMNVEV (reference sequence). V shed 4 bases, J shed 0 bases, and the junction held 14 bases outside the gene matches. CDR3 bases: TGTGCCAGCAGTTCCCCCCCTGGGACTAGCGGGGGCCGTAGCTCCTACAATGAGCAGTTCTTC. Residues: CASSSPPGTSGGRSSYNEQFF.

The chain recombines TRBV24-1 with TRBJ2-1; 10 positions match TRBD2. The CDR3 loop spans 16 amino acids. The germline CDR1 and CDR2 sequences are KGHDR and SFDVKD. V lost 4 bases and J lost 1; bases outside the gene matches: 3. CDR3 loop: CATSETAGGSYNEQFF. The CDR3 nucleotides are TGTGCCACCAGTGAAACAGCGGGAGGGTCCTACAATGAGCAGTTCTTC.

This chain connects TRBV7-8 to TRBJ2-6; D not certain. The CDR3 contains 13 residues. The V gene lost 7 bases and the J gene lost 2 bases, with 6 bases spanning the gap. The germline V gene has CDR1 SGHVS and CDR2 FQNEAQ. The CDR3 region has the DNA TGTGCCAGCAAGGGCACTGGGGCCAACGTCCTGACTTTC. Translation gives CASKGTGANVLTF.

The chain uses TRBV7-9 and TRBJ2-1; D possibly matches TRBD1 or TRBD2 (5 bases each). Per the germline V gene, CDR1 is SEHNR and CDR2 is FQNEAQ (reference sequence). The V end was cut by 5 bases, the J end by 5 bases, with 13 bases between. The CDR3 contains 14 residues. CDR3 in DNA: TGTGCCAGCAGCATTAGACAGACTAACAATGAGCAGTTCTTC. Amino acids: CASSIRQTNNEQFF. The variable domain in full, with the rest retrieved from reference TRBV7-9 and TRBJ2-1, is DTGVSQNPRHKITKRGQNVTFRCDPISEHNRLYWYRQTLGQGPEFLTYFQNEAQLEKSRLLSDRFSAERPKGSFSTLEIQRTEQGDSAMYLCASSIRQTNNEQFFGPGTRLTVL.

The rearrangement links TRBV11-3 to TRBJ2-1; D is possibly TRBD2 (5 bases). V lost 6 bases to trimming and J lost 5 bases, with 11 bases between them. This CDR3 has 13 amino acids. The germline gives CDR1 SGHNT, CDR2 YENEEA. The CDR3, as DNA: TGTGCCAGCAGAAGTGGGAGTGACAATGAGCAGTTCTTC. Protein: CASRSGSDNEQFF.

CDR3 region: CASSQFLAEVYEQYF. As DNA, the CDR3 is TGTGCCAGCAGCCAATTTTTAGCGGAGGTCTACGAGCAGTACTTC. V and J are TRBV16 and TRBJ2-7; possible D gene TRBD2, 6 bases. V shed 1 base and J shed 3 bases, with 13 bases lying between them. CDR3 length: 15 amino acids. Looked up from germline, CDR1 is KGHSY and CDR2 is FQNENV.

The sample holds one count of this clone. The chain links TRBV6-5 to TRBJ2-7; D gene ambiguous. The V gene lost 10 bases and the J gene lost 4 bases, with 11 bases spanning the gap. Germline lookup yields CDR1 MNHEY and CDR2 SVGAGI. This CDR3 spans 11 amino acids. CDR3 in amino acids: CATSNPYEQYF. The CDR3 DNA follows: TGTGCCACCTCCAACCCTTACGAGCAGTACTTC.

This chain uses TRBV14 with TRBJ1-5; D gene ambiguous. Looked up from germline, CDR1 is SGHDN and CDR2 is FVKESK. This CDR3 region has 12 residues. The ends were cut back, 3 bases at V and 5 bases at J, with 5 bases in the middle. The CDR3: CASSHPDQPQHF. The CDR3 DNA reads as TGTGCCAGCAGCCATCCAGATCAGCCCCAGCATTTT.

The rearrangement joins TRBV5-5 to TRBJ2-3, with unresolved D. Germline lookup yields CDR1 SGHKS and CDR2 YYEKEE (reference sequence). Trimming shortened V by 0 bases and J by 1 base, and 9 bases separated the two germline ends. The CDR3 runs 15 residues. CDR3 protein: CASSLGWSGTDTQYF. CDR3 coding DNA: TGTGCCAGCAGCTTGGGGTGGTCTGGCACAGATACGCAGTATTTT.

The chain employs TRBV10-2 and TRBJ1-1, with a tentative D call TRBD1 (6 bases). The germline V gene has CDR1 WSHSY and CDR2 SAAADI. There are 14 residues in the CDR3. The germline V and J ends were trimmed by 4 bases and 3 bases, with 12 bases remaining between them. CDR3 sequence reads: CASSGEGGDTEAFF. In DNA form, the CDR3 reads TGCGCCAGCAGTGGGGAAGGGGGGGACACTGAAGCTTTCTTT.

The J gene is TRBJ1-5, the V gene TRBV28, with D unclear. CDR1 is MDHEN and CDR2 is SYDVKM in the germline V gene. Trimming left V 2 bases short and J 10 bases short, with 9 bases between. This CDR3 is built from 12 residues. Here the CDR3 DNA reads TGTGCCAGCAGTTTAACGTGGAACCCCCAGCATTTT. As protein: CASSLTWNPQHF.